This TCR beta chain appears in the sequencing data of a study of neoadjuvant anti-PD-1 for oral cavity cancer (dated by TCRdb to 2020 to 2022). At the level of the whole study: Before undergoing curative-intent surgical resection, most patients got three to four biweekly nivolumab doses at 3 mg/kg. For patients who did not progress, a fourth nivolumab dose was given around day 43, followed by definitive surgical resection on days 50-56. Responders were defined as patients with complete response, partial response or stable disease by RECIST 1.1; non-responders were defined as patients with progression. The parent correlative cohort had roughly 12 patients and a response rate of 33%.

PBMC libraries used mostly about 450 ng of input genomic DNA for deep sequencing, with six replicates per sample. The immunoSEQ hsTCRbeta kit was used to prepare TCRbeta libraries according to the manufacturer's instructions. An Illumina NovaSeq 6000 S4 flow cell was used to sequence the final libraries, which had first been combined to 3 nM. In the paper's pipeline: Raw data preprocessing and quality control were performed with the immunoSEQ Analyzer. The analysis was limited to productive rearrangements, and each clonotype was defined by a unique CDR3 amino acid sequence. Repertoire clonality was estimated as the Gini-Simpson index, computed with the R package tcR. Student's t test was used to compare Gini indices, while Pearson correlation assessed associations with tumor size change. TCRdb mirrors the immuneACCESS table, restricted to in-frame sequences. Some clones are absent from its copies; in checked studies, under half trace to an unresolved V gene, and the reason for the others is unknown. V and J calls and clone size are as listed in that table; D and trimming were resolved from the DNA. The sample yields about 7,500 clones; over 70% were counted once. The ten top clones hold about 3.1% of the sample.

The research as a whole found: Higher pretreatment blood Treg/Th17 ratios correlated with higher pretreatment blood TCRbeta clonality and lower post-treatment tumor TCRbeta clonality. After neoadjuvant nivolumab, T cell clonality (Gini index) in PBMCs was significantly higher in non-responders than in responders. Only a few patients per response group were included in the TCR analyses, and the authors called for validation in larger cohorts.

The time point label on this specimen signifies: before neoadjuvant nivolumab. None of the patients had received prior systemic or radiation treatment, and all were newly diagnosed with stage II-IVA oral cavity squamous cell carcinoma. The cohort was composed of patients with HPV-negative, locally advanced oral cavity squamous cell carcinoma. Peripheral blood mononuclear cells were analyzed directly, without maintenance or expansion in culture. The samples were obtained from a longitudinal correlative study of a single-arm phase II trial testing neoadjuvant nivolumab in oral cavity squamous cell carcinoma. Genomic DNA-based TCRbeta sequencing was performed on subject-matched pre- and post-treatment PBMCs and tumors from three responders and three non-responders. Peripheral blood mononuclear cells were collected before nivolumab treatment and again after treatment, at the time of surgery. Genomic DNA was isolated from PBMCs using the Maxwell RSC DNA from Cells kit.

Trimming costs V 6 bases and J 3 bases, and their ends lie 17 bases apart. Reading the germline V gene gives CDR1 MNHNS and CDR2 SASEGT. The CDR3 spans 15 residues, from the cysteine through the phenylalanine. Only the CDR3 region is kept as DNA, spanning 45 bases read in frame from base 1. About this clone: The clone's antigen remains unknown. Per-base qualities were not stored, and no clone one base away is much larger.

This specimen was PBMCs, taken before nivolumab (anti-PD-1) treatment. This receptor was taken from a person aged 35-80 years with oral cavity squamous cell carcinoma. The rearrangement combines TRBV6-1 with TRBJ1-1; the D gene remains uncertain. CDR3 loop: CASSLQFTGDTEAFF. The DNA is as follows: TGTGCCAGCAGCCTCCAGTTTACCGGAGACACTGAAGCTTTCTTT.